The present entry profiles one T cell receptor (beta chain) with its context. Its antigen is not identified. The germline V gene encodes CDR1 WNHNN and CDR2 SYGVQD (reference sequence). Trimming removed 7 bases at V and 2 bases at J, with 3 bases between. The CDR3 extends over 11 amino acids. Assay: immunoSEQ multiplex PCR; the TCRdb copy retains only in-frame clones and omits some. The sample yields about 90,000 clones, roughly 89% seen once. This specimen comes from a study of T cell responses to AZD1222 COVID-19 vaccine. Study results and caveats: Receipt of two AZD1222 doses was followed by a rise in Spike-specific TCR breadth and depth. Repertoire sampling was restricted to post-peak T cell response timepoints. Reports indicate that nearly half of spike-specific TCRs are directed at unmutated variant regions.

The V gene is TRBV10-1, the J gene TRBJ1-5; D is unclear. The sequences come from peripheral blood, collected on day 0 of MenACWY control vaccination. This TCR was recovered from an adult in good health. CDR3 in DNA: TGCGCCAGCATCTGCAATCAGCCCCAGCATTTT. It is translated as CASICNQPQHF.